This T cell receptor beta chain was sequenced for a study of tissue T cells after allogeneic stem cell transplantation (dated by TCRdb to between 2021 and 2023). A note on the overall study: Using research autopsies of patients with and without GVHD, plus mouse models of GVHD, the study profiled TCR beta repertoires across many tissues. The human arm was conducted as a prospective observational study, and neither blinding nor randomization was performed. General conclusions and limits of the study: The patient cohort was small and clinically heterogeneous, and sampling depth was acknowledged as a limitation. Which tissue TCRs were alloreactive or antigen-specific was not determined in the study, and some clones might have been persisting host cells. Blood and spleen T cells captured only a limited portion of the TCR repertoire detected in tissues, in both patients and mice. Within patients, how anatomically similar tissues were was a major factor shaping TCR repertoire composition, regardless of disease or transplant status. Only a few T cell clones appeared in more than one patient, yet motif-based clustering showed tissue-specific repertoire signatures that were shared between patients.

The trim is 3 bases for V and 3 bases for J, with a gap of 11 bases between the germline ends. The CDR3, from cysteine to phenylalanine, totals 14 residues. The DNA covers only part of the CDR3, 39 bases in frame from base 1. CDR1 is given as KGHPV and CDR2 as FQNQEV, both from the germline V gene (reference sequence). The time point label, as the study defines it: mouse harvest day 7 after allogeneic transplant. Each mouse graft consisted of 10^7 T-cell-depleted bone marrow cells plus 10^6 splenic CD5+ T cells and was given by tail vein injection. GVHD in mice was modeled with a major MHC-mismatch B6 (H2b) into BALB/c (H2d) model, and tissues were profiled at day 7 or 14. On day 7 or 14 post-transplant, mouse tissues and retro-orbital blood were harvested with separate sterile tools for each animal, and livers were flushed beforehand. Before genomic DNA isolation with the DNeasy Blood & Tissue Kit, mouse tissues were minced with razor blades in buffered saline.

Points on this clone: It has no known antigen specificity. The receptor originates from a mouse, and its gene names and germline sequences are accordingly murine. The read is 1 residue too short to cover the CDR3 end, so that end is filled in from the germline J gene.

The receptor library was made with the immunoSEQ multiplex PCR assay. Adaptive Biotechnologies performed the TCRbeta CDR3 sequencing at survey depth and reported CDR3 sequences, V/J genes, productive frequency and template counts. Amplification of TCR beta CDR3 regions started from genomic DNA instead of RNA. Concerning the study's data processing: Jensen-Shannon divergence was used to quantify pairwise repertoire overlap between tissues, with a value of 1 meaning complete divergence and a value of 0 meaning identical repertoires. Tissues were grouped by single-linkage agglomerative hierarchical clustering of pairwise JSD values, and the clustering results were shown as dendrograms. All patient samples were analyzed with GLIPH2 using simulation_depth 1000, kmer_min_depth 3 and cdr3_length_cutoff 8, and only groups containing more than two unique CDR3s were kept. A standardized tissue-overlap score was generated by extrapolating Jaccard GLIPH-group overlap across patients to a standard repertoire size of 1000 clones. Linear mixed-effect models, with tissue as a fixed effect and individual as a random effect, were used to test how diversity related to clinical or experimental variables. TCRdb took over this immuneACCESS table, retaining in-frame rearrangements with V and J assigned. Such tables are incomplete; in checked studies, under half of the missing clones stem from an unresolved V gene, and the remainder is unexplained. Clone size and V and J calls were adopted from that table, with D and trimming inferred from the DNA. The sample table lists roughly 9,500 clones, approximately 47% of them with a count of one. Nearly 7.5% of the sample is held by the ten biggest clonotypes.

The receptor chain draws on TRBV26 and TRBJ1-1, with an unclear D gene assignment. The TCR was taken from a female BALB/c mouse given C57BL/6 T cells with graft-versus-host disease after an allogeneic hematopoietic cell transplant. The sample comprised gut tissue. The covered CDR3 bases are TGTGCCAGCAGTCTCCCGGGCCGGGACACAGAAGTCTTC. Translated, it gives CASSLPGRDTEVF. The entire CDR3 protein is CASSLPGRDTEVFF.